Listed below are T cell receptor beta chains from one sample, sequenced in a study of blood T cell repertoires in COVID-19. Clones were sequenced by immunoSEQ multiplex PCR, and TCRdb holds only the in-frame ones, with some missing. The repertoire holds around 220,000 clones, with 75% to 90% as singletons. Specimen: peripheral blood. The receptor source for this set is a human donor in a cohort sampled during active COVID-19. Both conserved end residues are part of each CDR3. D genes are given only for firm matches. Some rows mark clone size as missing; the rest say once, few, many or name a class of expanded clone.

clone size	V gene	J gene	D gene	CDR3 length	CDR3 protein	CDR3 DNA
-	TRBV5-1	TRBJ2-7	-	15	CASSLYNRDSYEQYF	TGCGCCAGCAGCTTGTACAACAGGGACTCCTACGAGCAGTACTTC
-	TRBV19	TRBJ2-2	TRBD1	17	CASSNPRDRGHTGELFF	TGTGCCAGTAGTAACCCCCGGGACAGGGGGCACACCGGGGAGCTGTTTTTT
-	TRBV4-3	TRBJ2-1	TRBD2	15	CASSRLTSGGSEQFF	TGCGCCAGCAGCCGACTAACTAGCGGGGGAAGTGAGCAGTTCTTC
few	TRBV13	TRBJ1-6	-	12	CASSISGTPLHF	TGTGCCAGCAGCATATCAGGGACACCCCTCCACTTT
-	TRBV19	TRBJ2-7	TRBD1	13	CASSIRQGYEQYF	TGTGCCAGTAGTATTCGACAGGGCTACGAGCAGTACTTC
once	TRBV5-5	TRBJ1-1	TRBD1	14	CASRQAGTGNEAFF	TGTGCCAGCAGACAGGCCGGGACAGGGAATGAAGCTTTCTTT
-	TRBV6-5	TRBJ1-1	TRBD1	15	CASSTRGRGNTEAFF	TGTGCCAGCAGTACTAGGGGGCGCGGGAACACTGAAGCTTTCTTT
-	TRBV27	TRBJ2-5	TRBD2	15	CASSPGTSGSETQYF	TGTGCCAGCAGTCCCGGGACTAGTGGATCGGAGACCCAGTACTTC
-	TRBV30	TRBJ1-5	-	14	CAWNLREGNQPQHF	TGTGCCTGGAACCTGAGGGAGGGGAATCAGCCCCAGCATTTT
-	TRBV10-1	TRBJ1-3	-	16	CASSHSPGPSGNTIYF	TGCGCCAGCAGCCACTCTCCTGGTCCCTCTGGAAACACCATATATTTT
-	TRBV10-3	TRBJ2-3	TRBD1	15	CAISTGEAIRDTQYF	TGTGCCATCAGTACAGGGGAAGCGATCAGGGATACGCAGTATTTT
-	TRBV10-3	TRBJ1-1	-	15	CAISEQGIMNTEAFF	TGTGCCATCAGTGAGCAGGGGATCATGAACACTGAAGCTTTCTTT
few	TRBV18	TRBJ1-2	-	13	CASSPIVGEGYTF	TGTGCCAGCTCACCAATCGTCGGGGAAGGCTACACCTTC
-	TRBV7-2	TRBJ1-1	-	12	CASSLAGPPAFF	TGTGCCAGCAGCTTGGCGGGCCCGCCAGCTTTCTTT
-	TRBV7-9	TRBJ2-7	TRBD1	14	CASSHPGQGSKQYF	TGTGCCAGCAGCCACCCGGGACAGGGAAGCAAGCAGTACTTC
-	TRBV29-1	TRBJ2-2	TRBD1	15	CSVEIRDRDPGELFF	TGCAGCGTTGAAATCCGGGACAGGGATCCCGGGGAGCTGTTTTTT
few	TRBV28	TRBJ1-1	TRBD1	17	CASSLSRRTGVNTEAFF	TGTGCCAGCAGTTTATCCCGTAGAACAGGGGTGAACACTGAAGCTTTCTTT
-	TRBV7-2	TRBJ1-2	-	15	CASSLVGGDNYGYTF	TGTGCCAGCAGCTTAGTGGGGGGGGATAACTATGGCTACACCTTC
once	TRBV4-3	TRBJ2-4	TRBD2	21	CASSRSPGVGAGDIAKNIQYF	TGCGCCAGCAGCCGTTCACCCGGGGTGGGAGCGGGGGACATAGCCAAAAACATTCAGTACTTC
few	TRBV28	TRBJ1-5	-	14	CASTTVYSNQPQHF	TGTGCCAGCACCACAGTGTATAGCAATCAGCCCCAGCATTTT
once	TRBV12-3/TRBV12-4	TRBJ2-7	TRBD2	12	CASSSGVYEQYF	TGTGCCAGCTCTAGCGGGGTCTACGAGCAGTACTTC
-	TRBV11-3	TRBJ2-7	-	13	CASSPSTEGEQYF	TGTGCCAGCAGCCCTTCTACGGAGGGCGAGCAGTACTTC
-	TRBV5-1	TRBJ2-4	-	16	CASSFPGALAKNIQYF	TGCGCCAGCAGCTTCCCAGGGGCACTAGCCAAAAACATTCAGTACTTC
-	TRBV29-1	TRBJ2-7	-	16	CSVTLPGHRSSYEQYF	TGCAGCGTTACACTGCCGGGACACCGGAGCTCCTACGAGCAGTACTTC
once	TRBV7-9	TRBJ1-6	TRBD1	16	CASSLGQGRNNSPLHF	TGTGCCAGCAGCTTAGGACAGGGGAGAAATAATTCACCCCTCCACTTT
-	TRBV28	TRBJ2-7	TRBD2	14	CASRVGRGSYEQYF	TGTGCCAGCAGGGTCGGGAGGGGGTCCTACGAGCAGTACTTC
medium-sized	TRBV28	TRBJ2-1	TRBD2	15	CASSLASGVLLEQFF	TGTGCCAGCAGTTTAGCCAGCGGGGTTTTGCTGGAGCAGTTCTTC
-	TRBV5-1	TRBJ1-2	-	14	CASSLDGGYGGYTF	TGCGCCAGCAGCTTGGACGGGGGATACGGTGGCTACACCTTC
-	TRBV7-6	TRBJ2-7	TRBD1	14	CASSQRQGAHEQYF	TGTGCCAGCAGCCAGAGGCAGGGGGCTCACGAGCAGTACTTC
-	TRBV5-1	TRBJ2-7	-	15	CASSLAGGLRGEQYF	TGCGCCAGCAGCTTGGCCGGAGGCCTCCGTGGCGAGCAGTACTTC
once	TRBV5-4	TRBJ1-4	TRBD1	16	CASSSSGGLTNEKLFF	TGTGCCAGCAGCTCCTCAGGGGGACTGACTAATGAAAAACTGTTTTTT
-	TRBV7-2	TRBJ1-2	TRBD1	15	CASRGWGDSNYGYTF	TGTGCCAGCAGGGGTTGGGGGGACAGTAACTATGGCTACACCTTC
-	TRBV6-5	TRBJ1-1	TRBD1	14	CASSRSRGPTEAFF	TGTGCCAGCAGCCGATCCAGGGGGCCGACTGAAGCTTTCTTT
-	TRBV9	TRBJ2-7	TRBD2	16	CASSPLAGVASYEQYF	TGTGCCAGCAGCCCCTTAGCGGGAGTTGCTTCCTACGAGCAGTACTTC
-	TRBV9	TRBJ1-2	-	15	CASSAPPRGSSGYTF	TGTGCCAGCAGCGCCCCGCCCAGGGGAAGTAGTGGCTACACCTTC
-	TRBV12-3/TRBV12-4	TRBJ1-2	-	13	CASTFSPIGGYTF	TGTGCCAGCACCTTCAGTCCCATTGGTGGCTACACCTTC
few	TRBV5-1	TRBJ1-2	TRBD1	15	CASRGQGALNYGYTF	TGCGCCAGCAGGGGACAGGGGGCATTGAACTATGGCTACACCTTC
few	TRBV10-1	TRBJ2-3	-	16	CASRANGGREKDTQYF	TGCGCCAGCAGGGCCAACGGGGGGCGGGAGAAGGATACGCAGTATTTT
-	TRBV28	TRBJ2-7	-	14	CASSLYGGLYEQYF	TGTGCCAGCAGTTTATACGGGGGGCTGTACGAGCAGTACTTC
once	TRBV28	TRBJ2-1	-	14	CASSLMRAANEQFF	TGTGCCAGCAGTTTAATGAGGGCCGCTAATGAGCAGTTCTTC
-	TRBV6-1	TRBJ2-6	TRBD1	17	CASSETGGGAGANVLTF	TGTGCCAGCAGTGAGACAGGGGGGGGCGCTGGGGCCAACGTCCTGACTTTC
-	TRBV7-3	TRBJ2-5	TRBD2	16	CASSLTGLAGQETQYF	TGTGCCAGCAGCTTAACAGGACTAGCGGGACAAGAGACCCAGTACTTC
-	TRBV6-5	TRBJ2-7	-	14	CASSLSGYSYEQYF	TGTGCCAGCAGCCTTAGCGGTTACTCCTACGAGCAGTACTTC
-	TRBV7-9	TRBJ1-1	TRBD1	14	CASSYGQGGTEAFF	TGTGCCAGCAGTTACGGACAGGGCGGTACTGAAGCTTTCTTT